This T cell receptor (beta chain) was captured in a study of T cell changes during pregnancy in multiple sclerosis. The CDR3 is made up of 15 amino acids. CDR1 is SGHKS, CDR2 YYEKEE, per germline (reference sequence). Trimming took off 4 bases at V and 0 bases at J, with 13 bases between the two ends. The data were produced by immunoSEQ multiplex PCR, yet TCRdb's version contains in-frame clones alone and is incomplete. The data contain about 36,000 clones, 89% of them singletons. This chain links TRBV5-5 with TRBJ1-1; tentative D call: TRBD1 (6 bases). Sequenced here: CD8+ T cells from peripheral blood mononuclear cells, sampled in the third trimester of pregnancy. The receptor was derived from a female donor with multiple sclerosis, enrolled in a pregnancy study. The CDR3 DNA reads TGTGCCAGCAGCCTCCGGACAGCTCTGAACACTGAAGCTTTCTTT. Its translation is CASSLRTALNTEAFF.